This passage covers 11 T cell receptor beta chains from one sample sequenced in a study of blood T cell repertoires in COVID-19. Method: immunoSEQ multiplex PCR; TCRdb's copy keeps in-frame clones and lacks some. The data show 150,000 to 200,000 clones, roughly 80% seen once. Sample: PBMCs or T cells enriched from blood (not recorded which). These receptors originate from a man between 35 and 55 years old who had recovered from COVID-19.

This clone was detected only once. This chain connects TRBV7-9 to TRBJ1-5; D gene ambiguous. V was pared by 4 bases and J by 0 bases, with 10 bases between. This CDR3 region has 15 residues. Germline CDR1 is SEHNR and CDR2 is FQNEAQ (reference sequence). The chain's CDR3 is CASSSRVYSNQPQHF. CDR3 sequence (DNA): TGTGCCAGCAGCTCGCGGGTTTATAGCAATCAGCCCCAGCATTTT.

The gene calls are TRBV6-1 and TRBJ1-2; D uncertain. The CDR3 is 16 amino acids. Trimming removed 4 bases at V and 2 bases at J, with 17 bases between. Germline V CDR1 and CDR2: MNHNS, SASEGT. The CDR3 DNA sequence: TGTGCCAGCAGTGGGGAGAACCGCCTCTCAAACTATGGCTACACCTTC. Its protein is CASSGENRLSNYGYTF.

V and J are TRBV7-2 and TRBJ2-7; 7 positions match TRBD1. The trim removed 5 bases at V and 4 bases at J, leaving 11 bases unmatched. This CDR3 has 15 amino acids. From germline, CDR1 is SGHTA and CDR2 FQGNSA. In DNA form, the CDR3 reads TGTGCCAGCAGCCCCATGGGGACAGCCGATTACGAGCAGTACTTC. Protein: CASSPMGTADYEQYF.

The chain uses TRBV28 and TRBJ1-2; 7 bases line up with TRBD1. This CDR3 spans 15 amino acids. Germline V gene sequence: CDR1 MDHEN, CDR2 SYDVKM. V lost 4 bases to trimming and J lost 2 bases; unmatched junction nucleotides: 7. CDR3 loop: CASSSGQDKNYGYTF. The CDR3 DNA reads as TGTGCCAGCAGTTCCGGACAGGATAAAAACTATGGCTACACCTTC.

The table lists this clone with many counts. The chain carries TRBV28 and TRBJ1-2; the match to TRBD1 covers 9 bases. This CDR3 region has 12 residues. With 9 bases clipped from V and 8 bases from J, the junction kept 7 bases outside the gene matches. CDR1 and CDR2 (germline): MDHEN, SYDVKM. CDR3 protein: CASKDRGFGYTF. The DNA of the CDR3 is TGTGCCAGTAAAGACAGGGGGTTCGGCTACACCTTC.

CDR3 sequence (DNA): TGTGCCAGCAGCCCTCCCGGCCCGGGCAGGGAACATAGGACAGATACGCAGTATTTT. Translated: CASSPPGPGREHRTDTQYF. The chain employs TRBV3-1 (or the pseudogene TRBV3-2) and TRBJ2-3; D might be TRBD1 (5 bases). CDR1 LGHDT and CDR2 YNNKEL come from the germline V gene (reference sequence). Trimming cost V 4 bases and J 3 bases, with 26 bases left between them. This CDR3 spans 19 amino acids.

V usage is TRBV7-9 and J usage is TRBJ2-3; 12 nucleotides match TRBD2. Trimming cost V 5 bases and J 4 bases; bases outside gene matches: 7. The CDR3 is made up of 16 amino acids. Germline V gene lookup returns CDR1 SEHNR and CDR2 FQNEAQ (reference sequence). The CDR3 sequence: CASSPLAGGGADTQYF. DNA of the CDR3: TGTGCCAGCAGCCCTCTAGCGGGGGGGGGAGCAGATACGCAGTATTTT.

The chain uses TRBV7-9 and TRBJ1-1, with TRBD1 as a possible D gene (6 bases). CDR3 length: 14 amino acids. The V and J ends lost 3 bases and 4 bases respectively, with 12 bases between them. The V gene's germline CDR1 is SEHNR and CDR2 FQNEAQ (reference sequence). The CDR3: CASSFEGGSTEAFF. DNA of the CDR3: TGTGCCAGCAGCTTCGAGGGGGGGAGCACTGAAGCTTTCTTT.

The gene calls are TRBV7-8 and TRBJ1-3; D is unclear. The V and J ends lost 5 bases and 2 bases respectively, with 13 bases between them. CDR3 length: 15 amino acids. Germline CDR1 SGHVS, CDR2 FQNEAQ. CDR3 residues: CASSQTGRTGNTIYF. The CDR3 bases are TGTGCCAGCAGCCAAACGGGGAGGACTGGAAACACCATATATTTT.

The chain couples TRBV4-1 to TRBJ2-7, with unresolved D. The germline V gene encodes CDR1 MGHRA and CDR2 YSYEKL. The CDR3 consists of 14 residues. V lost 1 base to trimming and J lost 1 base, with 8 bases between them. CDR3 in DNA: TGCGCCAGCAGCCAAGCATTACTTTCCTACGAGCAGTACTTC. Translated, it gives CASSQALLSYEQYF.

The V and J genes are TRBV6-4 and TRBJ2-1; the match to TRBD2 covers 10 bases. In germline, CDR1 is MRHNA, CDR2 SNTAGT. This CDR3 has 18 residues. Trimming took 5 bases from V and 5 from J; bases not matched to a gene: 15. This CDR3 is CASSLPNQRGGSHNEQFF. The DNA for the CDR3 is TGTGCCAGCAGTCTTCCGAACCAGCGGGGGGGCTCTCACAATGAGCAGTTCTTC.